The source of this T cell receptor beta chain is a study of cytomegalovirus exposure and HLA in healthy donors listed by TCRdb under 2017. As for the study more broadly: An earlier analysis of several hundred of the donors reported roughly 270 Gb of sequence data and some 120 million unique TCR beta sequences from about 200 million T cells. The study profiled the T cell repertoires of 666 subjects by immunosequencing and related them to cytomegalovirus serostatus. A later genetic analysis used genome-wide SNP genotypes for about 55% of the 666 donors, treating that subset as a discovery cohort. Besides the first cohort of about 730 subjects, a separate validation cohort made up of roughly 120 different subjects was used. The study was designed to test whether signatures of past pathogen exposure could be identified by cataloging public T cell receptors. Donor age, sex, ethnicity and CMV serostatus were compiled alongside the repertoire data. Typing coverage differed by locus: A, B, C, DRB1 and DQB1 were typed in about 629-640 donors, DQA1 in 500 to 550, DPA1 in some 610, and DPB1 in about 450. HLA typing included class I and class II loci at four-digit resolution. Among around 400 genotyped donors of the cohort, an average of roughly 240,000 unique TCR beta nucleotide sequences were sequenced per donor, roughly 20% of them non-productive. All discovery cohort repertoires had been generated using a single sequencing platform. An earlier analysis of some 500 of the donors used high-throughput TCR beta sequencing to judge whether each TCR beta V gene segment behaved as functional or pseudogenic. High-throughput TCR immunosequencing, statistical association of individual TCRs with disease status, and machine learning were combined to predict cytomegalovirus infection status. Roughly 5 DR-DQ haplotypes were handled as single units for association and clustering, since linkage in the cohort was strong. Rather than using new phenotypic data, the later analysis identified candidate immune exposures from TCR beta sequences and from how often those sequences occurred across donors. In a later analysis, previously published TCR beta repertoires from roughly 710 donors were re-analyzed and high-resolution HLA genotyping was added so that TCR occurrence patterns could be studied. An early release that covered some 640 HLA-typed donors contained approximately 300 gigabases of sequencing data and some 87 million unique TCR sequences. The genetic ancestry cluster associated with self-reported Caucasian donors included 81% of the roughly 400 genotyped donors.

The cohort consisted of 600 or so healthy bone marrow donors. Cohort members were all nominally healthy when sampled, although unrecorded immune exposures were likely present. The donor tested CMV seronegative and was one of the 352 seronegative cohort members. A peripheral blood sample was provided by each donor, and peripheral blood mononuclear cells were used for TCR beta sequencing. The Qiagen DNeasy Blood Extraction Kit was used to extract genomic DNA from the blood cell samples. This clone was seen once. No antigen is known for it. No qualities accompany the bases; no much larger clone lies one base away. The full study reports these points: In a later analysis, HLA-associated TCR beta chains were found to be more clonally expanded and to have lower generation probabilities than equally common non-associated chains. Assigning TCR associations to individual alleles was difficult when HLA alleles, especially DR and DQ, strongly co-occurred. In an earlier analysis of roughly 560 of the donors, most TCR beta V segments were observed in productive rearrangements about 87% or about 30% of the time, broadly matching IMGT annotations. A total of 164 TCR beta chains were listed by the study as associated with cytomegalovirus. At a false discovery rate of 0.05, a later analysis linked around 15,000 TCR beta sequences to specific HLA alleles. A group of highly shared sequence variants was considered likely to be a technical artifact of the sequencing pipeline. In a later analysis, several top co-occurrence clusters were reported to appear linked to parvovirus B19, influenza, CMV and Epstein-Barr virus. A further reported finding was that TCR beta sequences accurately predicted the HLA-A and HLA-B alleles for most subjects in the first cohort. For the cohort, immune exposure information was limited to CMV serostatus. Most CMV-associated TCR beta chains appeared to be HLA-restricted in a later analysis, and the HLA associations seemed to be driven largely by CMV exposure. According to a later genetic analysis, donors in an Asian-associated ancestry cluster had fewer N-insertions in productive TCRs than the approximately 670-donor mean. While some public TCRs were present in many individuals, most TCR sequences turned up only very rarely across donors. Approximately 16 rarely observed V segments, including chromosome 9 orphons, were excluded from the earlier analysis of about 610 of the donors because counts were too low. In vitro tests confirmed that three of the cytomegalovirus-associated TCR beta chains recognize cytomegalovirus antigens. An association between a missense DCLRE1C variant and V-gene and J-gene trimming of TCR beta chains was found in a later genetic analysis and replicated in an independent cohort. Linkage disequilibrium might explain the correlated functional status among segregating V segments, but an unknown experimental factor could not be excluded. This cohort had only TCR beta chains sequenced, and the lack of alpha or paired-chain data limited which features could be detected. The presence/absence analyses assumed that sequencing depth was roughly uniform across donors, and that assumption may not be true. Some IMGT-functional V segments, including TRBV6-2 and TRBV6-3, could not be told apart with the 87-base-pair reads, so those segments were excluded. In a later analysis, TCR association rates were found to vary across HLA loci, with the most associated TCRs seen for DRB1 alleles and the fewest for HLA-C alleles. In both the original and validation cohorts, the classifier was reported to diagnose cytomegalovirus status with high specificity and sensitivity. Because HLA typing was unavailable for some donors at each locus, only the typed subset was used in association tests. The authors suggested that the approach could potentially be generalized to other disease states and immunological phenotypes.

Spanning cysteine to phenylalanine, the CDR3 consists of 13 amino acids. Left in the record is the CDR3 DNA by itself, 39 bases read in frame from the first base. CDR1 and CDR2 were assigned from the germline V gene as SGHAT and FQNNGV. The V end loses 1 base and the J end loses 6 bases, and a stretch of 9 bases separates them. Receptors were amplified or captured by the immunoSEQ multiplex PCR assay. For the multiplex PCR, a mixture combining 60 forward primers for TCR Vbeta segments and 13 reverse primers for TCR Jbeta segments was used. The CDR3 region of rearranged TCR beta genes was amplified from genomic DNA by a multiplex PCR assay. Amplified TCR beta libraries were sequenced as 87-base-pair reads on the Illumina HiSeq System. In the source study's methods: A later analysis counted some 80 million unique TCR beta chains across the 550 to 800 repertoires, and 9 million to 14 million of these chains were shared by at least two donors. To remove PCR and sequencing errors, raw reads were error-corrected and collapsed into unique sequences using a nearest-neighbor algorithm that merged closely related sequences. To assign V, D and J gene segments, CDR3 sequences were aligned to IMGT reference sequences. For a sequence to be retained, a match of at least six nucleotides to both a V gene segment and a J gene segment was required. Rearrangements were classified as productive when the CDR3 lacked stop codons and remained in frame with V and J, and all other rearrangements were classified as non-productive. Following IMGT convention, CDR3 was defined as the stretch from the second conserved V-encoded cysteine to the conserved J-encoded phenylalanine. The earlier analysis of some 540 of the donors excluded any sequence lacking an unambiguous match to a single V gene segment. In an earlier analysis of 587 of the donors, a V segment was called functional when productive rearrangements were above 56.7%, and segregating when the standard deviation between donors exceeded 5%. A statistical classification framework was developed to diagnose cytomegalovirus status using the catalog of TCR beta chain sequences. A later analysis assigned V and J genes by comparing TCR nucleotide sequences with IMGT/GENE-DB human TR gene sequences. A later analysis assigned CDR3 sequences and most-parsimonious VDJ recombination scenarios with the TCRdist pipeline. In a later analysis, every TCR beta chain was defined by the combination of its CDR3 amino acid sequence and its V-gene family, and reads without a unique V-gene family were dropped. As a way to deal with suspected cross-contamination and a sequencing artifact, a later analysis dropped 450 to 600 nucleotide sequences that were highly shared and had low generation probability. In a later analysis, a clonal expansion index was calculated for each public chain from normalized within-repertoire ranks of inferred template counts. In a later analysis, generation probabilities were computed using a VDJ recombination model fitted to out-of-frame rearrangements, and the results were checked against IGoR. Hypergeometric tests were used in a later analysis to score TCR-TCR, TCR-HLA and TCR-CMV co-occurrence, with a repertoire-size bias correction applied to the TCR pairs. A later analysis estimated false discovery rates by permuting HLA or CMV assignments 20 times. In a later analysis, co-occurring TCRs were grouped using DBSCAN, and TCRdist sequence similarity was added for clustering within HLA-allele-positive subsets. For co-occurrence clustering, repertoires with fewer than 30,000 or more than 120,000 public chains were excluded, along with 4 to 6 repertoires with anomalous nucleotide sharing. The table comes from immuneACCESS by way of TCRdb, which keeps in-frame sequences with V and J called. Part of the clones is missing from these tables; in studies checked, under half for an unresolved V gene and the rest for unknown reasons. The V and J calls and the clone size are those of that table, but D and trimming were determined from the DNA. The sample table records some 160,000 clones; approximately 80% of these occur just once. The ten most abundant clones make up approximately 2% of the sample.

This chain joins TRBV11-2 to TRBJ1-2, with the D gene not clear enough to name. This TCR was sampled from a woman aged 40 to 50 in good health and CMV-seronegative. Sequencing was done on a sample of PBMCs. The CDR3 in this case is CASSLGLLNGYTF. The sequenced DNA: TGTGCCAGCAGCTTAGGACTCTTGAATGGCTACACCTTC.